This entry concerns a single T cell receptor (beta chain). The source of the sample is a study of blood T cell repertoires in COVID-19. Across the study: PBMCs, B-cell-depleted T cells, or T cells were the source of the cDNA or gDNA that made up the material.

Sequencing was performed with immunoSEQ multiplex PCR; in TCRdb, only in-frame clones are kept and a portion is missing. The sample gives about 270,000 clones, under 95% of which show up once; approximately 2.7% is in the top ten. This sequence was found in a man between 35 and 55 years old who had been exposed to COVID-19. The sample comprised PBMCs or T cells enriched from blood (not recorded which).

CDR3 nucleotides: TGTGCCAGCAGCCGAAATCCTAGCGGGAGGGCCCACGGGGAGCTGTTTTTT. This translates into CASSRNPSGRAHGELFF. The chain combines TRBV7-9 with TRBJ2-2; 12 bases align to TRBD2. This CDR3 is 17 amino acids long. The junction had 11 bases not matched to a gene; V was cut back by 5 bases and J by 7 bases. Germline V CDR1 and CDR2: SEHNR, FQNEAQ (reference sequence).